The rows below give T cell receptor beta chains drawn from one sample of a study of blood T cells in healthy people across ages. TCRdb re-analysed the 5' RACE reads in MiXCR, keeping a single row per CDR3 protein. The profile shows just under 900,000 distinct CDR3 sequences, 29% of them singletons. Sample: blood. The receptor set was obtained from an elderly woman in good health. Both conserved end residues are part of each CDR3. D genes are given only for firm matches. Some rows have no size entry. The others give once, few or many, or a class for an expanded clone.

v_gene	d_gene	j_gene	abundance	CDR3aa	CDR3nt
TRBV5-1	TRBD1	TRBJ1-4	few	CASSPQGATEKLFF	TGCGCCAGCAGCCCCCAGGGGGCTACTGAAAAACTGTTTTTT
TRBV6-1	-	TRBJ2-7	many	CASSENRDVREQYF	TGTGCCAGCAGTGAGAATCGGGACGTTCGGGAGCAGTACTTC
TRBV6-6	-	TRBJ1-6	many	CASGSLIGSPLHF	TGTGCCAGCGGATCTCTTATAGGGTCACCCCTCCACTTT
TRBV5-1	-	TRBJ2-4	many	CASSLGSLGKNIQYF	TGCGCCAGCAGCTTAGGGAGTTTGGGCAAAAACATTCAGTACTTC
TRBV6-6	-	TRBJ2-5	many	CASSRGETQYF	TGTGCCAGCAGTCGGGGTGAGACCCAGTACTTC
TRBV7-2	-	TRBJ2-5	many	CASSLGPPGGQETQYF	TGTGCCAGCAGTCTCGGCCCTCCGGGTGGGCAAGAGACCCAGTACTTC
TRBV4-2	-	TRBJ2-2	few	CASSQKKGFVGELFF	TGTGCCAGCAGCCAAAAAAAAGGGTTTGTCGGGGAGCTGTTTTTT
TRBV14	-	TRBJ2-5	many	CASSRGYATQYF	TGTGCCAGCAGCCGGGGATACGCGACCCAGTACTTC
TRBV6-5	TRBD2	TRBJ2-3	many	CATQLAFRADTQYF	TGTGCCACCCAACTAGCGTTCAGGGCAGATACGCAGTATTTT
TRBV28	TRBD1	TRBJ2-5	-	CASGTAQETPYF	TGTGCCAGCGGGACAGCTCAAGAGACCCCGTACTTC
TRBV7-9	TRBD1	TRBJ2-2	few	CASRRGQGAPTGELFF	TGTGCCAGCAGGAGGGGACAGGGGGCTCCCACCGGGGAGCTGTTTTTT
TRBV7-9	-	TRBJ2-2	few	CASSLQDGELFF	TGTGCCAGCAGCTTACAGGACGGGGAGCTGTTTTTT
TRBV4-3	-	TRBJ2-5	many	CASSQEGFQETQYF	TGCGCCAGCAGCCAAGAGGGGTTCCAAGAGACCCAGTACTTC
TRBV6-6	-	TRBJ1-4	-	CASRRGSGFNEKLFF	TGTGCCAGCAGACGAGGGAGCGGCTTTAATGAAAAACTGTTTTTT
TRBV27	TRBD1	TRBJ2-5	many	CASSFGTGGRETQYF	TGTGCCAGCAGTTTTGGGACAGGGGGCCGGGAGACCCAGTACTTC
TRBV9	-	TRBJ2-1	few	CASNSPGAYGNEQFF	TGTGCCAGCAATTCCCCGGGGGCTTATGGGAATGAGCAGTTCTTC
TRBV7-2	-	TRBJ2-5	few	CASSLGGETQCF	TGTGCCAGCAGCTTAGGAGGGGAGACCCAGTGCTTC
TRBV27	TRBD1	TRBJ2-1	many	CASLGQYSFGLSYNEQFF	TGTGCCAGCCTGGGACAGTATTCTTTTGGGCTCTCCTACAATGAGCAGTTCTTC
TRBV20-1	-	TRBJ1-2	few	CSGGRGLTGGYTF	TGCAGTGGGGGGCGGGGACTGACGGGAGGCTACACCTTC
TRBV7-2	TRBD2	TRBJ2-3	many	CASSLGAGGDTQYF	TGTGCCAGCAGCTTGGGAGCGGGGGGAGATACGCAGTATTTT
TRBV27	TRBD1	TRBJ2-1	many	CASSLRVDRYNEQFF	TGTGCCAGCAGTTTACGAGTGGACAGGTACAATGAGCAGTTCTTC